Described below is a single TCR beta chain sequence and its context. Its antigen is as yet unknown. The source of the sample is a study of vaccination and CD4 T cells after COVID-19. Cultured CD4+ T cell DNA underwent sequencing with the Oncomine TCR Beta short-read assay. Genomic DNA extraction was carried out from cultured CD4+ T cells. TCRdb fed the PCR reads into MiXCR, producing one record per CDR3 protein. The sample contains approximately 3,300 distinct CDR3 sequences, more than 20% of which appear only once. Whole-study findings and limits: Post-vaccination, and not before, a median approximately 85% of reactive clones appeared in convalescent patients. Relatively few convalescent patients and no early post-infection timepoints were analyzed.

The germline gives CDR1 LGHNA, CDR2 YSLEER. V was pared by 1 base and J by 4 bases, with 10 bases between. This CDR3 region has 14 residues. The treatment here: approximately 9-day PBMC culture with coronavirus spike peptide pools or control peptides (ViraFEST assay). The chain joins TRBV4-3 to TRBJ2-5; either TRBD1 or TRBD2 may supply D (5 bases each). The clonotype originates from a human donor who had recovered from COVID-19. Material: CD4+ T cells from blood, cultured in vitro, obtained after SARS-CoV-2 vaccination. The CDR3 region is CASSQGDRAETQYF. As DNA, the CDR3 is TGCGCCAGCAGCCAAGGGGACCGGGCAGAGACCCAGTACTTC.